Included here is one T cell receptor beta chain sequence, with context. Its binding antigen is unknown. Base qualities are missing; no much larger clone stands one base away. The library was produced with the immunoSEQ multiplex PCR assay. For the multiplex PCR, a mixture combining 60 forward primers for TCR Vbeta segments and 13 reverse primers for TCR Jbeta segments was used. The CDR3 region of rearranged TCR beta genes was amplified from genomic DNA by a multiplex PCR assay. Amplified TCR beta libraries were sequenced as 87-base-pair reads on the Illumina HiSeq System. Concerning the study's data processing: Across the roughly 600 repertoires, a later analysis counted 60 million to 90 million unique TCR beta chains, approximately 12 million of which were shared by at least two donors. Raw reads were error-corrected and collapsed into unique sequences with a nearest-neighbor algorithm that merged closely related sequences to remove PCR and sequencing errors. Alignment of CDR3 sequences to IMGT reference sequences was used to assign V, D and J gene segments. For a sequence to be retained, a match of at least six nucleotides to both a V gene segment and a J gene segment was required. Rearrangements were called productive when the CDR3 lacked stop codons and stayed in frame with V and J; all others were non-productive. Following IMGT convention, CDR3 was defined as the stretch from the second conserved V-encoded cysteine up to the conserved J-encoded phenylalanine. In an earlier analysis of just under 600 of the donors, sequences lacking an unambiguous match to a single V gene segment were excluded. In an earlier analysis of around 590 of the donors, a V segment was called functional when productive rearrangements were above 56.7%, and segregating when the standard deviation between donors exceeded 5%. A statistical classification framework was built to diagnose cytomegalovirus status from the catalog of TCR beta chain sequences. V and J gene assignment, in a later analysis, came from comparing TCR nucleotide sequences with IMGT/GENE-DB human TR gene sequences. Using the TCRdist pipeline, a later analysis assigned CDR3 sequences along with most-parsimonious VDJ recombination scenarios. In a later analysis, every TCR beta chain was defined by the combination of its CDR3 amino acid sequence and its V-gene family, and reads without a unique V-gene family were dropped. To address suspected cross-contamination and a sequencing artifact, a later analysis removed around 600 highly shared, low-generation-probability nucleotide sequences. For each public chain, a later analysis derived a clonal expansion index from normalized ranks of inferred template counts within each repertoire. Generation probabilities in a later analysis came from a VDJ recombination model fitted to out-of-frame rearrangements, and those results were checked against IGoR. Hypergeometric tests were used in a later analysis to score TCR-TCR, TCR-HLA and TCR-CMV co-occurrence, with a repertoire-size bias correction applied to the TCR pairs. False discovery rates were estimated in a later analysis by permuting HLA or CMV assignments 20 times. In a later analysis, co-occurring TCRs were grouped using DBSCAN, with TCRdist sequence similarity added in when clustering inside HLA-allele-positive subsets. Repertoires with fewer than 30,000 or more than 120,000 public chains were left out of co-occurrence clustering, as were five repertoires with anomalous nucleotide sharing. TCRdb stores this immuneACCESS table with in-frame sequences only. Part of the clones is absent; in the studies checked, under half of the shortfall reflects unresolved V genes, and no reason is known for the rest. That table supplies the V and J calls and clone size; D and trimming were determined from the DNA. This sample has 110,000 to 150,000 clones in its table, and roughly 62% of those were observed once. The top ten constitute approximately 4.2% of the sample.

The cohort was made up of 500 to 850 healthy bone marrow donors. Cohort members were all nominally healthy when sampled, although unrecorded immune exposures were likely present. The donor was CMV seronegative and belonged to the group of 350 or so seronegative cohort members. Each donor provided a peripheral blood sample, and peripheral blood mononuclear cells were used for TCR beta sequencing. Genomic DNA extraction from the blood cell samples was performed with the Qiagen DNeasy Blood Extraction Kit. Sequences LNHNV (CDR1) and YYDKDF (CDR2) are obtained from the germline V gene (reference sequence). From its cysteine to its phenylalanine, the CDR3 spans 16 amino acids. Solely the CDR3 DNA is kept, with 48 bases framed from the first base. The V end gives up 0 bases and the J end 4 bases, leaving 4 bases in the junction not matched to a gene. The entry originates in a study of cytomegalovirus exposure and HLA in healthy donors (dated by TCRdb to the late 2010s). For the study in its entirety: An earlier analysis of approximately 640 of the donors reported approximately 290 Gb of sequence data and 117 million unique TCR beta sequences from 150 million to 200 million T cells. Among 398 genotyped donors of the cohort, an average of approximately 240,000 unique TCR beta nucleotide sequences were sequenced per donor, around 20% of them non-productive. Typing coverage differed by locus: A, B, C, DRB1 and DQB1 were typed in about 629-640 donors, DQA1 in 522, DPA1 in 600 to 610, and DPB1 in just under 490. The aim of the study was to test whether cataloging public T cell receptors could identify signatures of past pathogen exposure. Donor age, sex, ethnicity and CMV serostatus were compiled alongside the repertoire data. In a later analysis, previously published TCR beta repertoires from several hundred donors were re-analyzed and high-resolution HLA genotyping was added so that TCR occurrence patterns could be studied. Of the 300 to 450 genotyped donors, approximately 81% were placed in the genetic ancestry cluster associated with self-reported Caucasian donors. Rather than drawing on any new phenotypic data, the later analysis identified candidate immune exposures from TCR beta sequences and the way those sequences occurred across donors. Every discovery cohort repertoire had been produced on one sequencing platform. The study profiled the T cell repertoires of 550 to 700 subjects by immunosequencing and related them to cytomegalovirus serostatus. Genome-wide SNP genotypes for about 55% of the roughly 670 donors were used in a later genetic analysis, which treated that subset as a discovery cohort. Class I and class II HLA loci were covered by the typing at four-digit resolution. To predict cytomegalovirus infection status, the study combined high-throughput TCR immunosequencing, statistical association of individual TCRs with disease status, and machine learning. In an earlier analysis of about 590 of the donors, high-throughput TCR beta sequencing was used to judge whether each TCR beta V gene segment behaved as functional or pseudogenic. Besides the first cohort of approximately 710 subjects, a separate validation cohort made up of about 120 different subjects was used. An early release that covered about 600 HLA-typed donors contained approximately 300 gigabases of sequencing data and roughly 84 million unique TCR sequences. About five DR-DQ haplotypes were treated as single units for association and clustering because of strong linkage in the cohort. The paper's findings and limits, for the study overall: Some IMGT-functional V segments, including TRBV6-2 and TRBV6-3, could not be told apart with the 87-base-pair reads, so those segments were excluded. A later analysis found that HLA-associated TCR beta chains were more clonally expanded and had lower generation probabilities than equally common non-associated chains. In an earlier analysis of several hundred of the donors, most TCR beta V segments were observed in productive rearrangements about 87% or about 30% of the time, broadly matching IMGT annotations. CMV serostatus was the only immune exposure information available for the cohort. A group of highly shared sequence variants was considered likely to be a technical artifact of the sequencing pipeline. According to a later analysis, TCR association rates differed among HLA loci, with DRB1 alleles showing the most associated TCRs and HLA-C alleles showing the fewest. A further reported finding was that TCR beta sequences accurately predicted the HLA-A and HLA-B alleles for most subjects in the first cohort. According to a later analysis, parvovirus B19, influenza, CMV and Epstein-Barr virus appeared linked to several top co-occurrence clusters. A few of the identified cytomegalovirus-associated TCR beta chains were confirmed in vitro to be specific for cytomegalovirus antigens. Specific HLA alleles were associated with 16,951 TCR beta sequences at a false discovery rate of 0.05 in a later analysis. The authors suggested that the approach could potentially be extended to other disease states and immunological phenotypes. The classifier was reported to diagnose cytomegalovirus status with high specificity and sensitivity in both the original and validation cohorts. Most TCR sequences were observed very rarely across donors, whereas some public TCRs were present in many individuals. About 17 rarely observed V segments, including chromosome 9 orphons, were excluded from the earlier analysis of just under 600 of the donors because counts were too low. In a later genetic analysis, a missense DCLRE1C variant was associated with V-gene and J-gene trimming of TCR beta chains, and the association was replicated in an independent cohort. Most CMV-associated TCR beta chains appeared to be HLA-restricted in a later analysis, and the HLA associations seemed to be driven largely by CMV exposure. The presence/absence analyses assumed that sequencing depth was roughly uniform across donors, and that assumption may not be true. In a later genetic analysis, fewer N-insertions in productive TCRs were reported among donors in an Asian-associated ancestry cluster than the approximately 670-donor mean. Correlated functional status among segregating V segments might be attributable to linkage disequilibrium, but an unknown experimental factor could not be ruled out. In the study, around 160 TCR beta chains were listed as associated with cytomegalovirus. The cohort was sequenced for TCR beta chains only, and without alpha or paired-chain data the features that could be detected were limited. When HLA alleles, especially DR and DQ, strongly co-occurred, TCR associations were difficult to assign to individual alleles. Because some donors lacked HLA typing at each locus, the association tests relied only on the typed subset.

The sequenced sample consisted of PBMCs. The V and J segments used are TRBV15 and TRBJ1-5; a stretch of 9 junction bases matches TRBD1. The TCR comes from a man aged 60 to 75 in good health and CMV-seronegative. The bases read TGTGCCACCAGCAGAGACTTGGACAGGGGTAATCAGCCCCAGCATTTT. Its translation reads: CATSRDLDRGNQPQHF.